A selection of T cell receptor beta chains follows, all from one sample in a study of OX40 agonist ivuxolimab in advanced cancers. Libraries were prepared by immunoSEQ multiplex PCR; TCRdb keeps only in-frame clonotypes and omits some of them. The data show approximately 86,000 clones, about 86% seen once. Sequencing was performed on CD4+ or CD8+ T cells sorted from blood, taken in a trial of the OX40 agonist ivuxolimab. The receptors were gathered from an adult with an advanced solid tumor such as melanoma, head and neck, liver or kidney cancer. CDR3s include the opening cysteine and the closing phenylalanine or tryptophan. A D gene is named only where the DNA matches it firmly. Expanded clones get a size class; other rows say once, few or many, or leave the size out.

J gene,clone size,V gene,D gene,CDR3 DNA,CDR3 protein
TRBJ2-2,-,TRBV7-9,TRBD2,TGTGCCAGCAGCCGAGCGGGGGGCGCTGACACCGGGGAGCTGTTTTTT,CASSRAGGADTGELFF
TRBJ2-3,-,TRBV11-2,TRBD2,TGTGCCAGCAGCTTAGGGGGGACTAGCGGGGTTAGGCAGTATTTT,CASSLGGTSGVRQYF
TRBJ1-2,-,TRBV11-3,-,TGTGCCAGCAGCCCCGGGACGGGGAACTATGGCTACACCTTC,CASSPGTGNYGYTF
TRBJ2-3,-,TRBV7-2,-,TGTGCCAGCAGGTCGATGACAGATACGCAGTATTTT,CASRSMTDTQYF
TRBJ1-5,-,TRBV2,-,TGTGCCAGCAAGACGGGAGGGCAGCCCCAGCATTTT,CASKTGGQPQHF
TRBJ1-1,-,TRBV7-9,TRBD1,TGTGCCAGCAGATTGGAAGGGACAGACACTGAAGCTTTCTTT,CASRLEGTDTEAFF
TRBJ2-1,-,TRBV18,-,TGTGCCAGCTCACCAGGTGGTAGCCACTATTTCTACAATGAGCAGTTCTTC,CASSPGGSHYFYNEQFF
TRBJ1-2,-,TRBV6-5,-,TGTGCCAGCAGTTACTACTCTAACTATGGCTACACCTTC,CASSYYSNYGYTF
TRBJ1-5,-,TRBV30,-,TGTGCCTGGAGTGGCGAACGGTTCAATCAGCCCCAGCATTTT,CAWSGERFNQPQHF
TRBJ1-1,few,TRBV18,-,TGTGCCAGCTCACAGGGGACGGACACTGAAGCTTTCTTT,CASSQGTDTEAFF
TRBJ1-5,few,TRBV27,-,TGTGCCAGCAGCCCTGGGACCGCGATAAAGCCCCAGCATTTT,CASSPGTAIKPQHF
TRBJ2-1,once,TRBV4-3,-,TGCGCCAGCAGCCAAGAAATAACTAGCTCCAAGTACAATGAGCAGTTCTTC,CASSQEITSSKYNEQFF
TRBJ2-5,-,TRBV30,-,TGTGCCTGGAGTGTAGGTGTTAGCGGATACCAAGAGACCCAGTACTTC,CAWSVGVSGYQETQYF
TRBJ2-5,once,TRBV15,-,TGTGTCACCAGCAGAGGGGCGGGGTTGAAAGAGGCCCAGTACTTC,CVTSRGAGLKEAQYF
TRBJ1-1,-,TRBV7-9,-,TGTGCCAGCGAAATTAAGGGGAACACTGAAGCTTTCTTT,CASEIKGNTEAFF
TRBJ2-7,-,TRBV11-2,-,TGTGCCAGCAGCTTAGGGGGCGGGTGGAGCTCCTACGAGCAGTACTTC,CASSLGGGWSSYEQYF
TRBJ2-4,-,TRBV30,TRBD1,TGTGCCTGGAGGACAGGGATGGAATCGAACATTCAGTACTTC,CAWRTGMESNIQYF
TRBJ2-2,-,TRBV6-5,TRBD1,TGTGCCAGCAAGCGGGACAGGGGTGGCGGGGAGCTGTTTTTT,CASKRDRGGGELFF
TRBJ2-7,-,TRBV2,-,TGTGCCAGCAGTGTGGACAGCGCCTACGAGCAGTACTTC,CASSVDSAYEQYF
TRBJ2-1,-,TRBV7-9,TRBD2,TGTGCCAGCAGCATAGCGGGCGTTTACAATGAGCAGTTCTTC,CASSIAGVYNEQFF
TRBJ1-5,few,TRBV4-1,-,TGCGCCAGCAGCCAAGTGAGGGTTTTACTGGATCAGCCCCAGCATTTT,CASSQVRVLLDQPQHF
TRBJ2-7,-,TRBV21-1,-,TGTGCCAGCAGCATCGACACGGGAGCGGGCGAGCAGTACTTC,CASSIDTGAGEQYF
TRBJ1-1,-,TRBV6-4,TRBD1,TGTGCCAGCAGTGATTCAGGGGGGAAAGCTTTCTTT,CASSDSGGKAFF
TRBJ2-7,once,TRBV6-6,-,TGTGCCAGCATAGGGACGGAGTATTCCTACGAGCAGTACTTC,CASIGTEYSYEQYF
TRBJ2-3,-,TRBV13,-,TGTGCCAGCAGCTTTAGCGTTTCGGGGGGCACAGATACGCAGTATTTT,CASSFSVSGGTDTQYF
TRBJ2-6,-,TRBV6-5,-,TGTGCCAGCAGTTACGGCCCTGGGGCCAACGTCCTGACTTTC,CASSYGPGANVLTF
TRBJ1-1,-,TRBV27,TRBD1,TGTGCCAGCAGTTTATCGAACAGGGGGAGTACTGAAGCTTTCTTT,CASSLSNRGSTEAFF
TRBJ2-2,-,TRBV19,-,TGTGCCAGTACAGGGGATAGGGGCACCGGGGAGCTGTTTTTT,CASTGDRGTGELFF
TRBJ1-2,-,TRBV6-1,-,TGTGCCAGCAGGCGGGGGCAAAATTCTAACTATGGCTACACCTTC,CASRRGQNSNYGYTF
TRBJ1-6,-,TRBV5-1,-,TGCGCCAGCAATGAGGGTTTCAATTCACCCCTCCACTTT,CASNEGFNSPLHF
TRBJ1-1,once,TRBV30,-,TGTGCCTGGAGTGACCTATGGGATGACACTGAAGCTTTCTTT,CAWSDLWDDTEAFF
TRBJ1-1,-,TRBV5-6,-,TGTGCCAGCAGCTATTCACAGGGATCGAGCACTGAAGCTTTCTTT,CASSYSQGSSTEAFF
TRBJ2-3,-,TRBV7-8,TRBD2,TGTGCCAGCAGCTTTTTGGGACTAGCGGGAACAGATACGCAGTATTTT,CASSFLGLAGTDTQYF
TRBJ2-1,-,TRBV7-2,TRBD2,TGTGCCAGCAGCTCCCCCCTAGCGGGGGGACACAATGAGCAGTTCTTC,CASSSPLAGGHNEQFF
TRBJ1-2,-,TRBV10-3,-,TGTGCCATCAGTGAGACAGACAGCGGTGACTACACCTTC,CAISETDSGDYTF
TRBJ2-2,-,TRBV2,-,TGTGCCAGCAGCGTTCAGGGGACGGTAAACACCGGGGAGCTGTTTTTT,CASSVQGTVNTGELFF
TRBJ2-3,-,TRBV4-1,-,TGCGCCAGCAGCCAGGGGTTAGATACGCAGTATTTT,CASSQGLDTQYF
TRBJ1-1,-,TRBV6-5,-,TGTGCCAGCAGTGAGTACAGGCCGAACACTGAAGCTTTCTTT,CASSEYRPNTEAFF
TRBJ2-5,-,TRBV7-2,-,TGTGCCAGCAGCTTATCGAGCGTAAACCAAGAGACCCAGTACTTC,CASSLSSVNQETQYF
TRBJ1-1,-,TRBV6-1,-,TGTGCCAGCAGAGAGGGCGGGTACACTGAAGCTTTCTTT,CASREGGYTEAFF
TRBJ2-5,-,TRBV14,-,TGTGCCAGCAGCCGTCAGGGATTTGGAGGCCAAGAGACCCAGTACTTC,CASSRQGFGGQETQYF
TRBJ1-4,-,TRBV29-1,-,TGCAGCGTTGGGGAACAGGGTAATGAAAAACTGTTTTTT,CSVGEQGNEKLFF